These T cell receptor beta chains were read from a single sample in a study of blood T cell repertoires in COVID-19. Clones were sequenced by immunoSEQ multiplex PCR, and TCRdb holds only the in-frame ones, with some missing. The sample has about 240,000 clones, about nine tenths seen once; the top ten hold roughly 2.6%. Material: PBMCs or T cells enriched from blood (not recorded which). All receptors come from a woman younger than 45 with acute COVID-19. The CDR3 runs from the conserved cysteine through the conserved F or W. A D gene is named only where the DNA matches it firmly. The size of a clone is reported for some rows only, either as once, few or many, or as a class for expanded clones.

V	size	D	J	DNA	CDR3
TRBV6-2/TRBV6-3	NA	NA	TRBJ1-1	TGTGCCAGCAGTTACTCGTACAGAACTGAAGCTTTCTTT	CASSYSYRTEAFF
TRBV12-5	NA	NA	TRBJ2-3	TGTGCTAGTGGGACCGACAGAGACAGCACAGATACGCAGTATTTT	CASGTDRDSTDTQYF
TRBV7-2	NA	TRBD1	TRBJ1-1	TGTGCCAGCAGCTTAGCCTCGGGACAGGTCGTCGCTTTCTTT	CASSLASGQVVAFF
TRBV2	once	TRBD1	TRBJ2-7	TGTGCCAGCAGTATAAATAACAGGGGGCTCTACGAGCAGTACTTC	CASSINNRGLYEQYF
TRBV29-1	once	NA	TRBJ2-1	TGCAGCGTTGCGGTTTTTGACAATGAGCAGTTCTTC	CSVAVFDNEQFF
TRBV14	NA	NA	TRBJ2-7	TGTGCCAGCAGCCTCCCGGGAACGTCCTACGAGCAGTACTTC	CASSLPGTSYEQYF
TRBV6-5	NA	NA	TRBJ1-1	TGTGCCAGCAGTCGAACAGGTTTGGCGGGGGCTTTCTTT	CASSRTGLAGAFF
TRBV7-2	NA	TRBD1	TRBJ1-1	TGTGCCAGCAGCTCCGGGACAGGATTAGCTTTCTTT	CASSSGTGLAFF
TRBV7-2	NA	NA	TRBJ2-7	TGTGCCAGCAGCTTAGTCCGCGGCGGCTCCTACGAGCAGTACTTC	CASSLVRGGSYEQYF
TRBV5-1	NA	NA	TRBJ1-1	TGCGCCAGCAGCTTCCGGGGGTTGGGTGGCACTGAAGCTTTCTTT	CASSFRGLGGTEAFF
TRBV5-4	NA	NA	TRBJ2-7	TGTGCCAGCAGCTTTTCGGGGCCGAGGGGGGAGCAGTACTTC	CASSFSGPRGEQYF
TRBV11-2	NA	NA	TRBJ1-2	TGTGCCAGCAGCCTCAACCAGGGCAGGGCTAGGGGCTACACCTTC	CASSLNQGRARGYTF
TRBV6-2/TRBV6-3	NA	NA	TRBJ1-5	TGTGCCAGCAGTTACTCGGCTGGAGATCAGCCCCAGCATTTT	CASSYSAGDQPQHF
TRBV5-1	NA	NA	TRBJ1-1	TGCGCCAGCAGCCCAACAGGAATGAACACTGAAGCTTTCTTT	CASSPTGMNTEAFF
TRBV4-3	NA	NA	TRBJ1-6	TGCGCCAGCAGCCAAGTAATCGTAAATCGGGATTCACCCCTCCACTTT	CASSQVIVNRDSPLHF
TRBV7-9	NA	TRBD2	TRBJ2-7	TGTGCCAGCAGCTTAACTCTGGGAGGGAACGAGCAGTACTTC	CASSLTLGGNEQYF
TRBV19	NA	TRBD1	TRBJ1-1	TGTGCCAGTAGGGCAGGGGGTAAGGCTGAAGCTTTCTTT	CASRAGGKAEAFF
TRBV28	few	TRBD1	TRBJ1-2	TGTGCCAGCAGATCCGACAGGGCGGGTGGCTACACCTTC	CASRSDRAGGYTF
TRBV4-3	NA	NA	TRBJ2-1	TGCGCCAGCAGCCAAGATCGGGGGAGCTCCTACAATGAGCAGTTCTTC	CASSQDRGSSYNEQFF
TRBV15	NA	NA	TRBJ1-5	TGTGCCACCAGCTGGGGGGTGAGCAATCAGCCCCAGCATTTT	CATSWGVSNQPQHF
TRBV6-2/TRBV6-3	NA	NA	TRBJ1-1	TGTGCCAGCAGTTACTCGATCGGGGATGAAGCTTTCTTT	CASSYSIGDEAFF
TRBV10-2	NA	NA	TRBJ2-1	TGCGCCAGCAGCCCATTGTCGCAGGGCCAGTTCTTC	CASSPLSQGQFF
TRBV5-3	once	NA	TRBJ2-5	TGTGCCAGAAGCTTGGACGACAGGTTTTTAGAAGAGACCCAGTACTTC	CARSLDDRFLEETQYF
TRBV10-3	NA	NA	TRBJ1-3	TGTGCCATCAGTGAGTTAAAAGCCTCTGGAAACACCATATATTTT	CAISELKASGNTIYF
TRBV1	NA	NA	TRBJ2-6	TGCACCAGCAGAGCGTGCGTGTTTGTGCACAAAGGTCGGGCCAACGTCCTGACTTTC	CTSRACVFVHKGRANVLTF
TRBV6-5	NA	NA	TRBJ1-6	TGTGCCAGCAGCGGGGATACGGATTCACCCCTCCACTTT	CASSGDTDSPLHF
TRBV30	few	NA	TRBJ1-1	TGTGCCTGGAGTGTAACGCACTTCGGCACTGAAGCTTTCTTT	CAWSVTHFGTEAFF
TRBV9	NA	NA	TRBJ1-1	TGTGCCAGCAGCATTACAGGGCGGACTGAAGCTTTCTTT	CASSITGRTEAFF
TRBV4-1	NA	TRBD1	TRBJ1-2	TGCGCCAGCAGCCAAGTAGGACCGGGACAGCTACCCTATGGCTACACCTTC	CASSQVGPGQLPYGYTF
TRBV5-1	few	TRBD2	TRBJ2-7	TGCGCCAGCAGCTCGGGACTAGCTGAGGGGACCTACGAGCAGTACTTC	CASSSGLAEGTYEQYF
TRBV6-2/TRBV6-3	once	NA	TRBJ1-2	TGTGCCAGCAGCTTCGGGCAGGACTGGTATGGCTACACCTTC	CASSFGQDWYGYTF
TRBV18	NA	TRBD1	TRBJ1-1	TGTGCCAGCTCACCCGACAGGGCTGAAGCTTTCTTT	CASSPDRAEAFF
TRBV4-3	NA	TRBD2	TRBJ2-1	TGCGCCAGCAGCCGGGGGGGCATAGCGGGGAGCTCCTACAATGAGCAGTTCTTC	CASSRGGIAGSSYNEQFF
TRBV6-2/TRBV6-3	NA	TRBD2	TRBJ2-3	TGTGCCAGCAGTCCAGCGGGACTCCGAGATACGCAGTATTTT	CASSPAGLRDTQYF
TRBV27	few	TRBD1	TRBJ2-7	TGTGCCAGCAGTTTAGGGACAGGCTCCGGGTACGAGCAGTACTTC	CASSLGTGSGYEQYF
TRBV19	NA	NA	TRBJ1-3	TGTGCCAGTTCACGACAGGCTGGAAACACCATATATTTT	CASSRQAGNTIYF
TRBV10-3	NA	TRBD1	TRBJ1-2	TGTGCCATCACCCAATCGACAGGGAACTATGGCTACACCTTC	CAITQSTGNYGYTF
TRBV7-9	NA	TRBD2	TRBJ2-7	TGTGCCAGCAGCCGGACTAGCGGGGAACGGTACGAGCAGTACTTC	CASSRTSGERYEQYF
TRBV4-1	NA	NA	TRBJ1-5	TGCGCCAGCAGCCAAGGGGCAGGGGTCGGCAATCAGCCCCAGCATTTT	CASSQGAGVGNQPQHF
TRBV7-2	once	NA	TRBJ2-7	TGTGCCAGCAGCCAGACTAGTACCTACGAGCAGTACTTC	CASSQTSTYEQYF
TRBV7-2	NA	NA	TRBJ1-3	TGTGCCAGCAGCTTAGGCGCATTGCCGCTTGGAAACACCATATATTTT	CASSLGALPLGNTIYF
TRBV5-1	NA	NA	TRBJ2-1	TGCGCCAGCAGCACCGGGACACACAATGAGCAGTTCTTC	CASSTGTHNEQFF
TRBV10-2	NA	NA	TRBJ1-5	TGCGCCAGCAGACCCAGGGAAGGGGGGGTAAATGAGCAGCCCCAGCATTTT	CASRPREGGVNEQPQHF
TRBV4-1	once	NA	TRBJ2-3	TGCGCCAGCAGCCAAGTGGGGGCCGGGGCGACAGATACGCAGTATTTT	CASSQVGAGATDTQYF